This T cell receptor (beta chain) was obtained from a study of beta chain features in type 1 diabetes (dated by TCRdb to the late 2010s). Concerning the study at large: Mean age, gender distribution, total cell number and subset yield were not different between patients and healthy donors. A total of 107,917,701 sorted cells were examined across all samples, and a strong correlation was observed between cell number per subset and RNA yield. The study compared TCRB repertoires of sorted circulating CD4+ T cell subsets between recently diagnosed type 1 diabetes patients and matched healthy donors. Whereas all 28 donors provided naive and central memory subsets, regulatory and stem cell-like memory subsets were isolated from just 8 patients and about 8 healthy donors. Broader findings and caveats from the paper: Because cDNA was sequenced instead of genomic DNA, highly expressing activated cells could be over-represented, though the groups showed no difference in activation or CD3 levels. Patients with type 1 diabetes made fewer insertions and deleted more nucleotides at VDJ recombination sites, implying thymic rearrangement abnormalities. PCR might favor shorter templates, but patient and control samples were amplified and corrected together, so any skew would affect both groups equally. HLA sub-analyses involved small numbers of individuals, so any influence of HLA type on TCRB rearrangement remained unresolved. Naive, central memory and regulatory TCRB repertoires appeared to be more similar among patients than among healthy donors. In all four CD4+ subsets, TCRB CDR3 length was moderately but significantly shorter in type 1 diabetes patients.

In this sample, this clone turned up a few times. The clone's antigen remains unknown. No quality values exist for individual bases; no much larger clone is one base distant. The High Capacity cDNA Reverse Transcription Kit was used to reverse transcribe all of the isolated RNA, meaning that expressed TCRB transcripts were what got sequenced. Survey-depth immunoSEQ sequencing was performed on stem cell-like memory T cell samples, with an average of around 920,000 total reads per sample. After sorted cells were lysed in RLT buffer, RNA was extracted with DNase-treated RNeasy Micro or Mini kits, with the choice depending on cell number. To prevent cross-contamination, each cell subset was processed individually, whereas patient and healthy donor samples were processed jointly. Using the immunoSEQ multiplex PCR, TCRB sequences were amplified from cDNA into 87-bp fragments spanning the CDR3 region. Amplicons were sequenced on the Illumina HiSeq platform. The authors' pipeline ran thus. Synthetic template baselines were used to correct PCR bias computationally, reads within Hamming distance 2 were collapsed together, and singletons that could not be merged were discarded. Reads were aligned against IMGT so that V, D and J genes, CDR3 length and insertions or deletions at six rearrangement sites could be assigned. Within each subset, clonotype counts were normalized to the number of sorted cells before true diversity and Gini coefficients were calculated with the tcR R package. The overlap coefficient, calculated on TCRB nucleotide sequences, was used to measure repertoire sharing. In TCRdb, the immuneACCESS table is reduced to in-frame sequences with V and J assigned. These tables do not hold every clone; where another copy was compared, an unresolved V gene accounts for under half, and the others remain unexplained. For V, J and clone size, that table is used; D and trimming come from the DNA. The sample table lists approximately 46,000 clones, around 40% of them with a count of one. The top ten clones comprise about 0.13% of the sample.

Each donor gave one peripheral blood draw, approximately 110 mL on average, collected into heparinised tubes. Using a panel that included CD45RO, CCR7, CD25, CD127, CD95 and CD27, naive, central memory, regulatory and stem cell-like memory CD4+ T cells were sorted on a BD FACSAria II. A purity above 98% was achieved for all sorted populations. PBMCs were separated immediately by Lymphoprep density gradient centrifugation and were stained directly, without being cultured. So that batch effects would be minimized, each experiment stained and sorted samples in pairs, pairing one healthy donor with one patient. The cysteine opens and the phenylalanine closes a CDR3 of 13 amino acids. The kept DNA is CDR3 alone, 39 bases in frame from the first base. V is reduced by 8 bases and J by 5 bases, leaving a spacing of 15 bases between them. The germline V gene specifies SNHLY as CDR1 and FYNNEI as CDR2.

The source material was stem cell memory CD4+ T cells from blood. The cell subset or site label here, explained by the study, means: stem cell-like memory CD4+ T cells. This sequence was found in a man younger than 40 with type 1 diabetes. The sequence joins TRBV2 to TRBJ2-5; TRBD1 is a possible D gene, resting on 5 matching bases. The DNA reads as follows: TGTGCCAGCCGAGGAGTAGGGGCCGAGACCCAGTACTTC. This is translated as CASRGVGAETQYF.